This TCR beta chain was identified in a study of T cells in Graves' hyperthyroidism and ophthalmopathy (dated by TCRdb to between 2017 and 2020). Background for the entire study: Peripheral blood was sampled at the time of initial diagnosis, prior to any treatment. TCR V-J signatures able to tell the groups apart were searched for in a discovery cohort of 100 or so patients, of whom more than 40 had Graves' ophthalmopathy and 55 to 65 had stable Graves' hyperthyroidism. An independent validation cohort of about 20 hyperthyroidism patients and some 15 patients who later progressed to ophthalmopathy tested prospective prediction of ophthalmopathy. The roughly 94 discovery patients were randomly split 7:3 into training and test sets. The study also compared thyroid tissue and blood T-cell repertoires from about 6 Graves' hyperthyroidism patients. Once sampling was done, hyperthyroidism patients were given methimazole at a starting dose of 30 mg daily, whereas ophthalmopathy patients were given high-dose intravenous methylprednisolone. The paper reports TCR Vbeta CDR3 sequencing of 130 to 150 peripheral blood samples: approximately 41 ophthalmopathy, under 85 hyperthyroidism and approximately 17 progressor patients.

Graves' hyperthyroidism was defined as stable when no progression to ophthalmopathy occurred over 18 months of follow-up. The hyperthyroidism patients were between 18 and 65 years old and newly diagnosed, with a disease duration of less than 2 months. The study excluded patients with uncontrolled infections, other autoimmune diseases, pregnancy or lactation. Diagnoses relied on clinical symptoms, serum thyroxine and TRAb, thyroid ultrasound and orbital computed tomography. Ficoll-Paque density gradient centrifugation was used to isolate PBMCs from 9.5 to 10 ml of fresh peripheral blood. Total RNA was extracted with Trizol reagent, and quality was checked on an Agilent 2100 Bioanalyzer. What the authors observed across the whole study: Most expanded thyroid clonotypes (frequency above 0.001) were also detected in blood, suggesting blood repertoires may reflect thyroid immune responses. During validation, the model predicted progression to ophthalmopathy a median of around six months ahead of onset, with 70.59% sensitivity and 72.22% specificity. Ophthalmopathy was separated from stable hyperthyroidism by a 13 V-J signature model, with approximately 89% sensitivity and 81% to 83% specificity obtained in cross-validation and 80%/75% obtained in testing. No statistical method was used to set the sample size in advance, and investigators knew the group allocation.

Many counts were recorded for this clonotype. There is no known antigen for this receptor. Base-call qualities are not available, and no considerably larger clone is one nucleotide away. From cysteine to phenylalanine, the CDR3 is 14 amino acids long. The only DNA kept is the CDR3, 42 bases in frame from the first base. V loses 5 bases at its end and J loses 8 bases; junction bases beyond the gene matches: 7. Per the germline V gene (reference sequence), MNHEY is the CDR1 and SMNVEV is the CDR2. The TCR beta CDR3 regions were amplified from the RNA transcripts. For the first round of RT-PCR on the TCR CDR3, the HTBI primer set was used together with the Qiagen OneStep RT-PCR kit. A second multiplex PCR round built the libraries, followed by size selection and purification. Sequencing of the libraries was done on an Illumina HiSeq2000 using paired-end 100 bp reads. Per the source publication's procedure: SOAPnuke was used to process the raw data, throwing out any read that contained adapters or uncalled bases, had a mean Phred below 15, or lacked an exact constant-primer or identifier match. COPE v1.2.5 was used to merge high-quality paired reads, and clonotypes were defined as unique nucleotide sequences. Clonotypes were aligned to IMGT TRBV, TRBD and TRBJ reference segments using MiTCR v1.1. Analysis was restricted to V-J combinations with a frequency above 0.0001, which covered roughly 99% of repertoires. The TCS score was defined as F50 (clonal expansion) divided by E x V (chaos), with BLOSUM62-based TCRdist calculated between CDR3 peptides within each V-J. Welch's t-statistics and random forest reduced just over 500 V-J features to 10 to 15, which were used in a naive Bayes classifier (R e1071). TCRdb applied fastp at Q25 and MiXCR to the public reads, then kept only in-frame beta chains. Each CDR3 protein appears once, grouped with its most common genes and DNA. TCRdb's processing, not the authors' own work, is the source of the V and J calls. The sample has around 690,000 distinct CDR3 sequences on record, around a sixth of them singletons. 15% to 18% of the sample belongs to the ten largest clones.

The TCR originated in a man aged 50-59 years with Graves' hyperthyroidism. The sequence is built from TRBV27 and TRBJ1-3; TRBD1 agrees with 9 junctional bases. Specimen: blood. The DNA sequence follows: TGTGCCAGCAGTAGGACAGGGGCAACGGACACCATATATTTT. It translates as CASSRTGATDTIYF.